The present T cell receptor beta chain was sequenced within a study of a mutant IDH1 vaccine in newly diagnosed glioma. Germline CDR1 MDHEN, CDR2 SYDVKM. The CDR3 is 14 residues long. V lost 7 bases to trimming and J lost 3 bases, with 16 bases between them. TCRdb keeps only in-frame clones here, not all; method: immunoSEQ multiplex PCR. The table shows 30,000 to 40,000 clones, with roughly 79% occurring only once. The time point: week 23, last vaccination. It was 300 ug of mutant IDH1 20-mer peptide that made up each vaccine dose, given with topical imiquimod. On this clone itself: Its antigen remains unidentified.

This receptor was identified in a man in his forties with glioma. Material: PBMCs, obtained from a glioma patient whose treatment included an IDH1 peptide vaccine. This chain joins TRBV28 and TRBJ2-7; D is unresolved. The CDR3 here is CASTPGSKFYEQYF. CDR3 bases: TGTGCCAGCACCCCCGGGTCGAAATTCTACGAGCAGTACTTC. The full variable domain, rest sourced from reference TRBV28 and TRBJ2-7, is DVKVTQSSRYLVKRTGEKVFLECVQDMDHENMFWYRQDPGLGLRLIYFSYDVKMKEKGDIPEGYSVSREKKERFSLILESASTNQTSMYLCASTPGSKFYEQYFGPGTRLTVT.